The rows below give T cell receptor beta chains drawn from one sample of a study of metastatic and nonmetastatic thyroid tumors. With MiXCR, TCRdb reprocessed the PCR reads. The sample lists approximately 34,000 clones; approximately 20% were seen once. Material for sequencing was blood. The receptors stem from a female donor with papillary thyroid cancer or a benign thyroid nodule (not recorded which). Some clones in this sample may be carry-over from other donors' samples. CDR3s include the opening cysteine and the closing phenylalanine or tryptophan. D genes are given only for firm matches. The size field is filled for only some rows; it gives once, few, many or a size class.

D gene	clone size	V gene	J gene	CDR3 protein	CDR3 DNA
NA	many	TRBV9	TRBJ2-3	CASSVAGPPTDTQYF	TGTGCCAGCAGCGTAGCGGGTCCCCCCACAGATACGCAGTATTTT
NA	many	TRBV7-9	TRBJ1-1	CASSLNLGDSEAFF	TGTGCCAGCAGCTTAAATCTAGGGGACTCTGAAGCTTTCTTT
NA	many	TRBV12-3/TRBV12-4	TRBJ1-1	CASSSRTEAFF	TGTGCCAGCAGCTCGAGAACTGAAGCTTTCTTT
NA	many	TRBV30	TRBJ2-3	CAWSALNSGAPDTQYF	TGTGCCTGGAGTGCTCTTAATTCGGGGGCCCCAGATACGCAGTATTTT
TRBD1	many	TRBV6-5	TRBJ2-7	CASSYEDRASYEQYF	TGTGCCAGCAGTTACGAAGACAGGGCCTCCTACGAGCAGTACTTC
NA	many	TRBV5-1	TRBJ2-3	CASSFNTYTDTQYF	TGCGCCAGCAGCTTTAACACCTACACAGATACGCAGTATTTT
NA	many	TRBV6-1	TRBJ1-4	CASTRQSRLTNEKLFF	TGTGCCAGCACCAGACAGTCCAGATTAACTAATGAAAAACTGTTTTTT
NA	many	TRBV7-9	TRBJ2-2	CASTPRGTGELFF	TGTGCCAGCACCCCCCGGGGAACCGGGGAGCTGTTTTTT
TRBD1	few	TRBV6-1	TRBJ2-1	CASSEATGARYNEQFF	TGTGCCAGCAGTGAAGCGACAGGGGCAAGGTACAATGAGCAGTTCTTC
NA	NA	TRBV5-1	TRBJ2-4	CASSLLPF	TGCGCCAGCAGCTTGCTGCCCTTC
TRBD1	many	TRBV10-3	TRBJ1-1	CAIRGAGGADTEAFF	TGTGCCATCAGGGGGGCAGGGGGCGCGGACACTGAAGCTTTCTTT
NA	many	TRBV6-1	TRBJ1-1	CASSFPDTEAFF	TGTGCCAGCAGTTTCCCGGACACTGAAGCTTTCTTT
NA	medium-sized	TRBV6-1	TRBJ1-2	CASSANLGGRNYGYTF	TGTGCCAGCAGCGCCAACCTGGGGGGGCGAAACTATGGCTACACCTTC
NA	many	TRBV9	TRBJ2-3	CASSVRGPGDTQYF	TGTGCCAGCAGCGTACGGGGGCCCGGAGATACGCAGTATTTT
NA	NA	TRBV5-1	TRBJ2-7	CASSLRSGGSYEQYF	TGCGCCAGCAGCTTACGTTCGGGCGGTTCCTACGAGCAGTACTTC
TRBD1	many	TRBV12-3/TRBV12-4	TRBJ2-1	CASSSGQGEERLGKFF	TGTGCCAGCAGTTCGGGACAGGGTGAGGAAAGGTTGGGGAAGTTCTTC
TRBD1	NA	TRBV7-9	TRBJ1-3	CASSTGVAINTIYF	TGTGCCTCGAGTACAGGGGTCGCTATCAACACCATATATTTT
TRBD1	NA	TRBV4-2	TRBJ2-3	CASSRLPGGRSTDTQYF	TGTGCCAGCAGCCGCCTACCAGGGGGACGGAGCACAGATACGCAGTATTTT
NA	many	TRBV19	TRBJ2-3	CASSIQITLGTDTQYF	TGTGCCAGTAGTATACAGATTACCCTAGGCACAGATACGCAGTATTTT
TRBD1	many	TRBV10-3	TRBJ2-7	CAISTGTGGHEQYF	TGTGCCATCAGTACCGGGACAGGGGGACACGAGCAGTACTTC
TRBD1	many	TRBV6-1	TRBJ2-2	CASSFGQDYTGELFF	TGTGCCAGCAGTTTCGGACAGGACTACACCGGGGAGCTGTTTTTT
NA	many	TRBV28	TRBJ2-5	CASSAQGHPSGKTQYF	TGTGCCAGCAGCGCCCAGGGACATCCAAGCGGGAAGACCCAGTACTTC
TRBD2	many	TRBV19	TRBJ2-2	CASNLGSGRTGELFF	TGTGCCAGTAACCTTGGTAGCGGGAGAACCGGGGAGCTGTTTTTT
NA	NA	TRBV18	TRBJ2-6	CASSEGSSGANVLTF	TGTGCCAGCTCGGAGGGTAGCTCGGGGGCCAACGTCCTGACTTTC
TRBD2	NA	TRBV6-4	TRBJ2-3	CASSDSTGGPDTQYF	TGTGCCAGCAGTGACTCGACGGGAGGGCCAGATACGCAGTATTTT
NA	once	TRBV10-3	TRBJ1-1	CAISEEKSAEAFF	TGTGCCATCAGTGAGGAAAAGTCGGCTGAAGCTTTCTTT
NA	NA	TRBV12-3/TRBV12-4	TRBJ1-1	CASRGDTEAFF	TGTGCCAGTCGGGGAGACACTGAAGCTTTCTTT